This TCR beta chain was identified in a study of post-analysis software for immune sequencing data. Background on the study: In terms of disease course, relapsing-remitting, secondary progressive and progressive-relapsing multiple sclerosis were included.

Unique molecular identifiers tagged the TCR beta cDNA libraries. TCRdb called the PCR reads again in MiXCR, with one record for every CDR3 protein. The sample yields hundreds of thousands of distinct CDR3 sequences, approximately 30% seen once. Regarding the study as a whole: There was significantly lower normalized Chao1 diversity in multiple sclerosis patients than in controls. Patients carried five TRBV segments more frequently than controls did, and TRBV5-6, TRBV5-1 and TRBV20-1 were among them.

Of note for this clonotype: The antigen is not known. One junction end does not reproduce the germline sequence, and a read error may be involved.

There are 15 residues in the CDR3. The germline V gene has CDR1 SQVTM and CDR2 ANQGSEA. The sample consisted of blood. This TCR came from a girl aged 10-17 years with multiple sclerosis. The rearrangement joins TRBV29-1 to TRBJ2-6, with 9 bases matching TRBD1. The CDR3 nucleotides read TGCAGCGTTCCGGGACAGGGAACCGGGGCCAACGTCCGGACTTTC. This codes for CSVPGQGTGANVRTF.